The rows below give T cell receptor beta chains drawn from one sample of a study of OX40 agonist ivuxolimab in advanced cancers. Libraries were prepared by immunoSEQ multiplex PCR; TCRdb keeps only in-frame clonotypes and omits some of them. The sample contains approximately 31,000 clones, 70% to 90% of which appear only once. The specimen was CD4+ or CD8+ T cells sorted from blood, collected in a trial of the OX40 agonist ivuxolimab. The receptors were gathered from an adult with an advanced solid tumor such as melanoma, head and neck, liver or kidney cancer. Both conserved end residues are trimmed from each CDR3. A D gene is named only where the DNA matches it firmly.

>13|TRBD1|TRBV7-8
ASSSGQGSTDTQY
>13|TRBD1|TRBV28
ASSLNGQGNEKLF
>12|TRBD1|TRBV28
ASSPDRVNTEAF
>12|NA|TRBV19
ASTRDTANYGYT
>14|TRBD1|TRBV18
ASSPPQGQGPTEAF
>11|NA|TRBV9
ASSGSPGQPQH
>9|NA|TRBV27
ASSSNYEQY
>16|NA|TRBV4-3
ASSQAEGSASGANVLT
>13|TRBD1|TRBV4-3
ASSQAGQGSDTQY
>11|NA|TRBV27
ASSLVGNTEAF
>12|NA|TRBV5-4
ASSLERGLYEQY
>13|NA|TRBV6-4
ASSDGSGSYNEQF
>12|NA|TRBV5-8
ASSLERGRTEAF